Listed below are T cell receptor beta chains from one sample, sequenced in a study of preoperative IRX-2 immunotherapy in early breast cancer. Generated by immunoSEQ multiplex PCR, the TCRdb table keeps only in-frame clones and is missing some. The table includes roughly 34,000 clones, about 90% detected once. The sequencing here drew on tumor tissue, taken after IRX-2 immunotherapy. The receptors come from a human donor with breast cancer. The CDR3 runs from the conserved cysteine through the conserved F or W. A D gene is named only where the DNA matches it firmly. Expanded clones are given a class, and other clones once, few, many or no size at all.

J gene | clone size | D gene | V gene | CDR3 DNA | CDR3 protein
TRBJ1-2 | - | - | TRBV11-3 | TGTGCCAGCAGCCAATACAGGGCTCACTATGGCTACACCTTC | CASSQYRAHYGYTF
TRBJ2-5 | - | TRBD2 | TRBV6-8 | TGTGCCAGCAGTTATCGCGGACTAGCGGGCCACCAAGAGACCCAGTACTTC | CASSYRGLAGHQETQYF
TRBJ2-5 | - | - | TRBV5-1 | TGCGCCAGCAGCTTTGGACCCGGGTTTCTGGGCGGTGGGGCCGATCAAGAGACCCAGTACTTC | CASSFGPGFLGGGADQETQYF
TRBJ1-1 | - | - | TRBV11-3 | TGTGCCAGCAGCTTCGTTTTAGGCCTATCTAACACTGAAGCTTTCTTT | CASSFVLGLSNTEAFF
TRBJ2-1 | - | - | TRBV7-5 | TGTGCCAGCAGCTTAGTAGCTAGCAGCAATGAGCAGTTCTTC | CASSLVASSNEQFF
TRBJ2-2 | - | TRBD1 | TRBV6-8 | TGTGCCAGCTATCGACAGGGGGCGAACACCGGGGAGCTGTTTTTT | CASYRQGANTGELFF
TRBJ1-5 | - | TRBD1 | TRBV7-1 | TGTGCCAGCAGCCAGGGACAGGCCTATCAGCCCCAGCATTTT | CASSQGQAYQPQHF
TRBJ1-2 | few | - | TRBV11-3 | TGTGCCAGCAGCTTGGTACAGCACCCCATTATTGGCTACACCTTC | CASSLVQHPIIGYTF
TRBJ1-2 | - | - | TRBV5-1 | TGCGCCAGCAGCTTAGGACGGGGAGAGTTTGATTATTACACCTTC | CASSLGRGEFDYYTF
TRBJ2-1 | - | TRBD1 | TRBV28 | TGTGCCAGCAGTTTTGCGGACAGGGTTGTGGGTGAGCAGTTCTTC | CASSFADRVVGEQFF
TRBJ1-5 | - | TRBD1 | TRBV11-3 | TGTGCCAGCAGCCTAAACTCCAGGGGGCGCAGGTCTCAGCCCCAGCATTTT | CASSLNSRGRRSQPQHF
TRBJ1-1 | - | - | TRBV28 | TGTGCCAGCAGTTTATTGGGGCAGCGGGCTTTCTTT | CASSLLGQRAFF
TRBJ1-1 | once | TRBD1 | TRBV6-8 | TGTGCCAGCAGTACTACAGGGGTCGGCACTGAAGCTTTCTTT | CASSTTGVGTEAFF
TRBJ1-1 | - | - | TRBV12-5 | TGTGCCAGTCGAAATCGGGGCGTCGATGAAGCTTTCTTT | CASRNRGVDEAFF
TRBJ1-2 | - | - | TRBV30 | TGTGCCTGGAGGAACGCAGGGATGGGCTACACCTTC | CAWRNAGMGYTF
TRBJ1-1 | - | TRBD1 | TRBV19 | TGTGCCAGTAGTCTACAGGGGGCAGACACTGAAGCTTTCTTT | CASSLQGADTEAFF
TRBJ2-6 | - | - | TRBV2 | TGTGCCAGCAGCAGGACAGATACGTTCTATGCCAACGTCCTGACTTTC | CASSRTDTFYANVLTF
TRBJ2-5 | - | - | TRBV11-3 | TGTGCCAGCAGCCAGTTAGGGGACCGAGAGACCCAGTACTTC | CASSQLGDRETQYF
TRBJ1-5 | - | TRBD1 | TRBV6-8 | TGTGCCAGCAGGATCGACAGGGGAGGCAATCAGCCCCAGCATTTT | CASRIDRGGNQPQHF
TRBJ2-5 | - | TRBD1 | TRBV6-8 | TGTGCCAGCAGTTACGGACAGGGGAGGGAGACCCAGTACTTC | CASSYGQGRETQYF
TRBJ2-2 | - | - | TRBV5-1 | TGCGCCAGCAGCTTGAGGAGGGGTCCCGGGGAGCTGTTTTTT | CASSLRRGPGELFF
TRBJ1-3 | - | - | TRBV11-3 | TGTGCCAGCAGCTTAGAGCCTTTGCGGACTTCATCTGGAAACACCATATATTTT | CASSLEPLRTSSGNTIYF
TRBJ1-1 | - | - | TRBV6-8 | TGTGCCAGCAGTTTTGCGGCAGGACTCGGGACTGAAGCTTTCTTT | CASSFAAGLGTEAFF
TRBJ2-5 | - | - | TRBV18 | TGTGCCAGCTCAGAGCGGGACAGACAAGAGACCCAGTACTTC | CASSERDRQETQYF
TRBJ2-3 | - | TRBD2 | TRBV11-3 | TGTGCCAGCAGCCAGCGGACTAGCGGGGGGGCCGCAGATACGCAGTATTTT | CASSQRTSGGAADTQYF
TRBJ1-1 | once | TRBD1 | TRBV6-4 | TGTGCCAGCAGTTACGGGACAGGACCGGGAACTGAAGCTTTCTTT | CASSYGTGPGTEAFF
TRBJ2-1 | - | - | TRBV6-8 | TGTGCCAGCAGTTGGAGGGGGGGCAATGAGCAGTTCTTC | CASSWRGGNEQFF
TRBJ1-2 | - | TRBD1 | TRBV11-3 | TGTGCCAGCAGCTTGCAGGGGGCGGCGCTAGCTAACTATGGCTACACCTTC | CASSLQGAALANYGYTF
TRBJ1-2 | - | TRBD1 | TRBV6-8 | TGTGCCAGCAGTACCGGGACAGGAAACTATGGCTACACCTTC | CASSTGTGNYGYTF
TRBJ1-4 | - | - | TRBV5-1 | TGCGCCAGCAGCTTGGGCAGGATAAATGAAAAACTGTTTTTT | CASSLGRINEKLFF
TRBJ2-2 | - | - | TRBV18 | TGTGCCAGCTCACCAATACAATCAAACACCGGGGAGCTGTTTTTT | CASSPIQSNTGELFF
TRBJ2-1 | - | - | TRBV5-1 | TGCGCCAGCACGGTGGGAAACACCTACAATGAGCAGTTCTTC | CASTVGNTYNEQFF